This TCR beta chain is drawn from a study of Graves' ophthalmopathy and Graves' hyperthyroidism (dated by TCRdb to 2016 to 2019). For the wider study: Peripheral blood was collected at initial diagnosis, prior to any treatment. In total, some 130 blood samples were TCR-sequenced: fewer than 50 ophthalmopathy, some 75 hyperthyroidism and some 17 hyperthyroidism-to-ophthalmopathy patients. An independent validation cohort comprised some 19 hyperthyroidism patients and 15 to 17 patients who later progressed from hyperthyroidism to ophthalmopathy. The study used TCR beta repertoire signatures to distinguish Graves' ophthalmopathy from Graves' hyperthyroidism and to predict progression to ophthalmopathy. In roughly 6 hyperthyroidism patients, the T-cell repertoires found in thyroid tissue were compared with those found in blood. To explore V-J signatures distinguishing ophthalmopathy from hyperthyroidism, a discovery set of approximately 100 patients (roughly 42 ophthalmopathy, 55 to 60 stable hyperthyroidism) was enrolled. After sampling, hyperthyroidism patients received methimazole starting at 30 mg daily, and ophthalmopathy patients received high-dose intravenous methylprednisolone.

Summary of the overall study and its limitations: Sample size was not statistically predetermined, and group allocation was not concealed from the investigators. Among expanded thyroid clonotypes with frequency above 0.001, most also showed up in blood, which suggests that blood repertoires may reflect the thyroid immune response. In validation, the model predicted ophthalmopathy progression with about 71% sensitivity and about 77% specificity; approximately 12 predicted patients were CT-confirmed with GO in a median of about 7.1 months. In cross-validation, the 13-signature model distinguished ophthalmopathy from stable hyperthyroidism with 85% to 90% sensitivity and around 81% specificity, and in the test set the corresponding values were approximately 79% and 70%.

For repertoire sequencing, TCR beta CDR3 regions were amplified from RNA transcripts. HTBI primers and the Qiagen OneStep RT-PCR kit were used in a first-round RT-PCR, which was followed by a second-round multiplex PCR, size selection and purification. Sequencing of the libraries was carried out on an Illumina HiSeq2000 in paired-end mode with 100 bp reads. The authors processed their data as follows. Reads were processed with SOAPnuke, discarding reads with adapters, uncalled bases, mean Phred below 15, or no exact constant-primer or identifier match. High-quality paired reads were merged with COPE v1.2.5. Clonotypes were defined as unique nucleotide sequences and were aligned to IMGT TRB V, D and J references using MiTCR v1.1. Only V-J combinations with frequency above 0.0001 were analysed, covering around 99% of repertoires. For each V-J combination, a TCR clonal expansion and chaos score was defined as F50 clonal expansion divided by the chaos observed in the TCRdist matrix. Welch's t-statistics and random forest were used to reduce features to about 14 V-J combinations, which were fed into a naive Bayes classifier. The similarity between thyroid and blood repertoires was quantified using the Morisita-Horn index. TCRdb itself trimmed the public reads at Q25 with fastp, ran MiXCR and retained productive beta chains. For every CDR3 protein sequence, its rows merge into one entry that carries the most common genes and DNA. Clone size and V and J calls follow TCRdb, not the original study. The sample includes approximately 640,000 distinct CDR3 sequences, with just over 40% observed a single time. More than 2.5% of the sample rests with the top ten.

This clonotype appeared a few times. No cognate antigen has been identified for it. Base qualities were left out, and no much larger clone turns up one base away. CDR1 and CDR2 were assigned from the germline V gene (reference sequence) as DFQATT and SNEGSKA. From the cysteine up to the phenylalanine, the CDR3 has a length of 13 residues. The read is trimmed to its CDR3 DNA, 39 bases read in frame from base 1. V is cut by 0 bases and J by 4 bases, and the space between the germline ends is 6 bases. Ophthalmopathy patients had moderately to severely active disease, Clinical Activity Score of at least 3, NOSPECS grade of at least 4, and disease duration under 3 months. Patients were excluded if they had other autoimmune diseases, uncontrolled infections, pregnancy or lactation. Diagnosis relied on clinical symptoms, serum thyroxine, TRAb, thyroid ultrasound and orbital computed tomography. Ficoll-Paque density gradient centrifugation was used to isolate PBMCs from around 9.1 ml of fresh peripheral blood. Total RNA was extracted using Trizol reagent, and RNA quality was checked on an Agilent 2100 Bioanalyzer.

The V and J segments used are TRBV20-1 and TRBJ1-4, with no confident D gene call. The clonotype was recovered from an adult man with Graves' ophthalmopathy. The sequenced sample was peripheral blood. The CDR3 loop reads CSAREVLNEKLFF. Here is the DNA: TGCAGTGCTAGAGAAGTACTTAATGAAAAACTGTTTTTT.